Presented here are 17 T cell receptor beta chains from one specimen sequenced in a study of cytomegalovirus exposure and HLA in healthy donors. Amplification used 60 Vbeta primers and 13 Jbeta primers. The data were produced by immunoSEQ multiplex PCR, yet TCRdb's version contains in-frame clones alone and is incomplete. Of 120,000 to 150,000 clones in the sample, 82% were seen once. Specimen: PBMCs. These TCRs come from a man aged 18 to 29 in good health and CMV-seropositive.

This chain links TRBV4-1 with TRBJ1-4; 9 bases agree with TRBD1. V was clipped by 0 bases and J by 6 bases; unmatched bases: 5. The CDR3 has 16 amino acids. Germline V lookup: CDR1 MGHRA, CDR2 YSYEKL. The CDR3 region is CASSQDGDREDEKLFF. The DNA of the CDR3 is TGCGCCAGCAGCCAAGACGGGGACAGGGAGGATGAAAAACTGTTTTTT.

A few counts support this clone. The chain uses TRBV7-9 and TRBJ1-1, with 7 bases that match TRBD1. Germline lookup yields CDR1 SEHNR and CDR2 FQNEAQ (reference sequence). V lost 7 bases to trimming and J lost 3 bases; unmatched junction nucleotides: 11. The CDR3 consists of 15 residues. The CDR3 coding sequence is TGTGCCAGCATCCCGGCAGGGGGTGGTTACACTGAAGCTTTCTTT. Translated, it gives CASIPAGGGYTEAFF.

This clone was detected only once. The chain combines TRBV29-1 with TRBJ2-1, with D possibly matching TRBD2 (5 bases). Germline lookup yields CDR1 SQVTM and CDR2 ANQGSEA. The CDR3 consists of 12 residues. Trimming stripped 8 bases from V and 9 bases from J, with 17 bases between. The chain's CDR3 is CSRPGLAGEQFF. CDR3 coding DNA: TGCAGCCGTCCGGGTCTGGCGGGTGAGCAGTTCTTC.

This clone was observed a handful of times. This sequence joins TRBV9 and TRBJ2-1; 8 nucleotides align to TRBD2. This CDR3 is 15 amino acids long. V was clipped by 4 bases and J by 3 bases; unmatched bases: 6. Germline V gives CDR1 SGDLS, CDR2 YYNGEE. The DNA of the CDR3 is TGTGCCAGCAGCCCCCGACTAGCGCTCTACAATGAGCAGTTCTTC. Its translation is CASSPRLALYNEQFF. Full variable domain (remainder filled in from reference TRBV9 and TRBJ2-1): DSGVTQTPKHLITATGQRVTLRCSPRSGDLSVYWYQQSLDQGLQFLIQYYNGEERAKGNILERFSAQQFPDLHSELNLSSLELGDSALYFCASSPRLALYNEQFFGPGTRLTVL.

J is TRBJ2-7 and V is TRBV4-2; 13 nucleotides agree with TRBD2. Losses at the gene ends were 2 bases for V and 7 bases for J; bases not matched to a gene: 5. Germline CDR1 and CDR2: LGHNA and YNFKEQ. CDR3 length equals 15 residues. The CDR3 region is CASSQTSGRAEEQYF. CDR3 bases: TGTGCCAGCAGCCAAACTAGCGGGAGGGCCGAAGAGCAGTACTTC.

The chain recombines TRBV6-1 with TRBJ2-1; no firm D call. Germline V lookup: CDR1 MNHNS, CDR2 SASEGT. Trimming removed 7 bases at V and 5 bases at J, with 12 bases between. CDR3 length equals 13 residues. The CDR3 bases are TGTGCCAGCACGTGGCGGCCCAACAATGAGCAGTTCTTC. This translates into CASTWRPNNEQFF.

This clone was counted only a few times. The V gene is TRBV28, the J gene TRBJ2-7, with 7 bases identical to TRBD1. This CDR3 has 12 amino acids. V lost 11 bases to trimming and J lost 7 bases; unmatched junction nucleotides: 11. Germline CDR1 and CDR2: MDHEN and SYDVKM. The CDR3 DNA reads as TGTGCCTCCGGGACAGATTTTCGGGAGCAGTACTTC. Translated, it gives CASGTDFREQYF. The full variable domain, its missing parts supplied by reference TRBV28 and TRBJ2-7, is DVKVTQSSRYLVKRTGEKVFLECVQDMDHENMFWYRQDPGLGLRLIYFSYDVKMKEKGDIPEGYSVSREKKERFSLILESASTNQTSMYLCASGTDFREQYFGPGTRLTVT.

This chain joins TRBV7-9 and TRBJ2-3; no firm D call. The CDR3 loop spans 13 amino acids. Germline V gene lookup returns CDR1 SEHNR and CDR2 FQNEAQ (reference sequence). Trimming took off 6 bases at V and 0 bases at J, with 7 bases between the two ends. The CDR3 DNA follows: TGTGCCAGCAGGGCACCCAGCACAGATACGCAGTATTTT. Its translation is CASRAPSTDTQYF.

The chain combines TRBV7-9 with TRBJ2-7, with no clear D. The CDR3 spans 14 residues. The germline V gene has CDR1 SEHNR and CDR2 FQNEAQ (reference sequence). The V and J ends lost 2 bases and 2 bases respectively, with 10 bases between them. CDR3 loop: CASSLLQTTYEQYF. The DNA of the CDR3 is TGTGCCAGCAGCTTACTACAGACAACCTACGAGCAGTACTTC.

The chain uses TRBV5-1 and TRBJ2-1, with D possibly TRBD1 on 5 matching bases. Germline loops: CDR1 SGHRS, CDR2 YFSETQ. V lost 2 bases, J lost 13 bases, and 16 bases lay in between. This CDR3 is 13 amino acids long. The CDR3 DNA reads as TGCGCCAGCAGCTTTTGGGGTTTGGGGCCACAGTTCTTC. Translated, it gives CASSFWGLGPQFF.

This chain joins TRBV19 and TRBJ2-7; D possibly corresponds to TRBD2 (6 bases). The CDR3 totals 14 residues. Germline CDR1 is LNHDA and CDR2 is SQIVND (reference sequence). The V gene lost 8 bases and the J gene lost 0 bases, with 14 bases spanning the gap. CDR3 residues: CASSGTFYSYEQYF. The CDR3 DNA reads as TGTGCCAGTTCAGGGACTTTCTACTCCTACGAGCAGTACTTC.

The chain employs TRBV30 and TRBJ2-6, with D uncertain. Germline V CDR1 and CDR2: GTSNPN, SVGIG (reference sequence). The CDR3 runs to 12 residues. V lost 4 bases and J lost 3, with 4 bases in between. The CDR3 DNA reads TGTGCCTGGAACAATGGGGCCAACGTCCTGACTTTC. It is translated as CAWNNGANVLTF. Full variable domain (outside the CDR3, taken from reference TRBV30 and TRBJ2-6): SQTIHQWPATLVQPVGSPLSLECTVEGTSNPNLYWYRQAAGRGLQLLFYSVGIGQISSEVPQNLSASRPQDRQFILSSKKLLLSDSGFYLCAWNNGANVLTFGAGSRLTVL.

The V gene is TRBV11-2, the J gene TRBJ2-5; D possibly corresponds to TRBD1 (5 bases). The V gene lost 0 bases and the J gene lost 3 bases, with 11 bases spanning the gap. CDR3 length equals 15 residues. CDR1 is SGHAT and CDR2 is FQNNGV in the germline V gene. CDR3 protein: CASSLDRTREETQYF. The CDR3 DNA follows: TGTGCCAGCAGCTTAGATAGGACCAGGGAAGAGACCCAGTACTTC.

CDR3: CARSYRTSGSHEQYF. Written as DNA, the CDR3 is TGTGCTAGAAGCTATAGGACTAGCGGGAGCCACGAGCAGTACTTC. The chain joins TRBV7-5 to TRBJ2-7; TRBD2, as called in the table, went unchecked against the DNA. TRBV7-5 is a pseudogene segment. The CDR3 length is 15 residues.

The rearrangement links TRBV6-1 to TRBJ1-2, with 7 bases lining up with TRBD1. J was trimmed by 6 bases and V by 4 bases; bases with no gene match: 5. The CDR3 spans 13 residues. Germline CDR1 reads MNHNS; CDR2 reads SASEGT. CDR3 region: CASSVGTVDGYTF. DNA for the CDR3: TGTGCCAGCAGTGTCGGGACAGTAGATGGCTACACCTTC.

The CDR3 loop is CASSPIPGNYGYTF. The CDR3 bases are TGTGCCAGCTCACCAATTCCAGGGAACTATGGCTACACCTTC. The V gene is TRBV18, the J gene TRBJ1-2; tentatively, D is TRBD1 (5 bases). This CDR3 contains 14 residues. Per germline, CDR1 KGHSH and CDR2 LQKENI. Trimming took off 2 bases at V and 2 bases at J, with 9 bases between the two ends.

This chain uses TRBV7-9 with TRBJ1-1; TRBD1 matches 8 bases. The V and J ends lost 2 bases and 7 bases, in that order; junction bases with no gene match: 6. Germline values: CDR1 SEHNR, CDR2 FQNEAQ (reference sequence). The CDR3 spans 14 residues. The CDR3 loop is CASSLQGAQGEAFF. The DNA of the CDR3 is TGTGCCAGCAGCTTACAGGGGGCGCAGGGTGAAGCTTTCTTT. The full variable domain, in which reference TRBV7-9 and TRBJ1-1 provide the parts outside the CDR3, is DTGVSQNPRHKITKRGQNVTFRCDPISEHNRLYWYRQTLGQGPEFLTYFQNEAQLEKSRLLSDRFSAERPKGSFSTLEIQRTEQGDSAMYLCASSLQGAQGEAFFGQGTRLTVV.